The 7 T cell receptor beta chains below come from one sample, sequenced in a study of patients and donors after allogeneic stem cell transplantation. TCRdb re-analysed the RT-PCR reads in MiXCR, keeping a single row per CDR3 protein. This table has hundreds of thousands of distinct CDR3 sequences, roughly 17% appearing once. The material sequenced was blood, either unsorted or a sorted T cell fraction (not recorded which). The receptors here all came from a human donor who was either an allogeneic HSCT recipient or a stem cell or donor lymphocyte infusion donor (not recorded which). It is not recorded whose cells these are; they may come from a transplant donor.

For this clonotype: This sequence may be a read error, since a much larger clone differs from it by one base. Likely a read error: the CDR3 ends without its conserved phenylalanine or tryptophan. This chain links TRBV15 with TRBJ2-3; 8 bases line up with TRBD1. Per germline, CDR1 LNHNV and CDR2 YYDKDF (reference sequence). J lost 0 bases, V lost 3 bases, and 2 bases had no gene match. There are 15 residues in the CDR3. This CDR3 reads CATSSRDRSTDTQYL. CDR3 nucleotides: TGTGCCACCAGCAGCCGGGACAGGAGCACAGATACGCAGTATCTT.

This rearrangement joins TRBV12-5 to TRBJ1-6, with 9 bases identical to TRBD1. This CDR3 spans 14 amino acids. V lost 6 bases to trimming and J lost 9 bases; unmatched junction nucleotides: 6. CDR1 is LGHNT and CDR2 is FRNRAP in the germline V gene. CDR3 loop: CASGAGTGLSPLHF. As DNA, the CDR3 is TGTGCTAGTGGGGCCGGGACAGGGCTTTCACCCCTCCACTTT.

The rearrangement uses TRBV6-5 and TRBJ2-5; D unresolved. CDR1 and CDR2 (germline): MNHEY, SVGAGI. The CDR3 contains 13 residues. The V end lost 2 bases, the J end lost 3 bases, and 7 bases lay between the germline ends. CDR3 in amino acids: CASSYGVKETQYF. The CDR3 DNA sequence: TGTGCCAGCAGTTACGGCGTGAAAGAGACCCAGTACTTC.

This chain connects TRBV5-1 to TRBJ2-7; D not resolved. The V end was cut by 5 bases, the J end by 0 bases, with 9 bases between. Germline V gene sequence: CDR1 SGHRS, CDR2 YFSETQ. CDR3 size: 13 residues. CDR3 in amino acids: CASRAKSSYEQYF. The CDR3 DNA reads TGCGCCAGCAGGGCCAAGAGCTCCTACGAGCAGTACTTC. The full variable domain, in which reference TRBV5-1 and TRBJ2-7 provide the parts outside the CDR3, is KAGVTQTPRYLIKTRGQQVTLSCSPISGHRSVSWYQQTPGQGLQFLFEYFSETQRNKGNFPGRFSGRQFSNSRSEMNVSTLELGDSALYLCASRAKSSYEQYFGPGTRLTVT.

This clonotype has only a few counts. This sequence joins TRBV20-1 and TRBJ2-7; D is perhaps TRBD1 or TRBD2 (6 bases each). The CDR3 has 13 amino acids. The ends were cut back, 6 bases at V and 2 bases at J, with 14 bases in the middle. Germline assignment: CDR1 DFQATT and CDR2 SNEGSKA (reference sequence). The CDR3: CSAPRGAAYEQYF. In DNA, the CDR3 is TGCAGTGCCCCAAGGGGGGCCGCCTACGAGCAGTACTTC.

The table lists this clonotype with many counts. The DNA for the CDR3 is TGCAGTGCGCTCGGGTTTACGATCTACGAGCAGTACTTC. This gives the protein CSALGFTIYEQYF. The chain recombines TRBV20-1 with TRBJ2-7; D call uncertain. CDR3 length: 13 residues. Germline CDR1 DFQATT, CDR2 SNEGSKA (reference sequence). V lost 6 bases and J 3 bases, leaving 15 bases between the germline ends.

This clonotype was seen a few times. The chain joins TRBV29-1 to TRBJ1-1, with D perhaps matching TRBD1 (6 bases). CDR1 is SQVTM and CDR2 is ANQGSEA in the germline V gene. CDR3 size: 13 residues. Between the trimmed V and J ends, which lost 5 bases and 3 bases, there was a span of 13 bases. The CDR3 reads CSVFSPGDTEAFF. The CDR3 DNA follows: TGCAGCGTTTTTTCACCAGGGGACACTGAAGCTTTCTTT.